The clone carrying this TCR beta chain was detected only once. This sample stems from a study of blood T cell repertoires in COVID-19. Turning to the study itself: The cDNA or gDNA used as material had been derived from T cells, B-cell-depleted T cells, or PBMCs.

Germline CDR1 and CDR2: MNHEY and SMNVEV (reference sequence). Trimming took 0 bases from V and 4 from J, leaving 16 bases between them. The CDR3 runs to 18 residues. Sequenced by immunoSEQ multiplex PCR; TCRdb stores in-frame clones only, minus some. There are 150,000 to 200,000 clones in the sample; around 83% occur only once, and 7% lies in the top ten. The origin of this receptor is a woman older than 75 in a cohort sampled during active or convalescent COVID-19. What was sequenced was peripheral blood. This sequence joins TRBV27 and TRBJ1-6; D unresolved. The CDR3 region is CASSLSRRLGGYNSPLHF. The CDR3 DNA sequence: TGTGCCAGCAGTTTATCACGCAGGTTGGGAGGGTATAATTCACCCCTCCACTTT.